This T cell receptor (beta chain) was sequenced during a study of identical twins. General study findings and limits: In beta out-of-frame sequences, the excess sharing between twins was weaker. Conclusions relied on cross-sectional statistical analysis, not following the same donors.

Unique molecular identifiers were in the cDNA, with template-switch universal primer binding. TCRdb fed the 5' RACE reads into MiXCR, producing one record per CDR3 protein. The repertoire holds hundreds of thousands of distinct CDR3 sequences, with about 8.9% as singletons. The CDR3 totals 14 residues. CDR1 and CDR2 (germline): SGHAT, FQDESV (reference sequence). The V segment lost 2 bases and the J segment 11 bases; nucleotides outside the gene matches: 8. This clonotype was counted at least ten times. As yet, its antigen is unknown. These records were also assigned to another study, of yellow fever vaccine responses in identical twins.

Sequenced sample: memory (CD45RO+) T cells sorted from blood. This TCR came from a young woman in good health. The rearrangement joins TRBV11-1 to TRBJ1-1; 10 positions match TRBD1. CDR3: CASSLQTGGDRAFF. The CDR3 DNA is TGTGCCAGCAGCTTACAGACAGGGGGCGACCGGGCTTTCTTT. Full variable domain (rest looked up from reference TRBV11-1 and TRBJ1-1): EAEVAQSPRYKITEKSQAVAFWCDPISGHATLYWYRQILGQGPELLVQFQDESVVDDSQLPKDRFSAERLKGVDSTLKIQPAELGDSAMYLCASSLQTGGDRAFFGQGTRLTVV.